The table lists the clone carrying this TCR beta chain with a few counts. Antigen unknown. Making TCR cDNA involved 5'RACE template switching, which added UMIs and a universal primer site. TCRdb ran MiXCR on the 5' RACE reads and lists one entry per CDR3 protein. The sample lists about 130,000 distinct CDR3 sequences, about 8.8% occurring once. CDR3 size: 13 residues. Between the trimmed V and J ends, which lost 6 bases and 6 bases, there was a span of 11 bases. The V gene's germline CDR1 is MNHNY and CDR2 SVGAGI (reference sequence). The source of the sample is a study of T cells after yellow fever vaccination. Study-wide results and caveats: Clones from primary vaccination mostly reappeared after the booster (around 97% CD4, approximately 88% CD8). There was a possibility that FACS-sorted repertoires contained abundant clonotypes contaminating from the bulk population. Clonotype sharing between CD4 and CD8 compartments was small.

The source material was CD8+ T cells sorted from PBMCs, sampled on the day of the yellow fever booster vaccination. This TCR was recovered from a man in his late teens or twenties who received the YFV17D yellow fever vaccine. This chain connects TRBV6-6 to TRBJ1-4, with D perhaps matching TRBD1 (5 bases). The DNA for the CDR3 is TGTGCCAGCAGGCTCAGGGTTGATGAAAAACTGTTTTTT. Amino acid sequence: CASRLRVDEKLFF.